Listed below are T cell receptor beta chains from one sample, sequenced in a study of blood T cells in healthy people across ages. TCRdb called the 5' RACE reads again in MiXCR, with one record for every CDR3 protein. The profile shows 550,000 to 700,000 distinct CDR3 sequences, 27% of them singletons. Source material: blood. The receptors come from a woman between 65 and 79 years old in good health. Both conserved end residues are part of each CDR3. The order of the fields is clone size, V gene, J gene, D gene, CDR3 DNA, CDR3 protein. The D gene is left open where the match is weak. Size values are once, few and many counts, or a class for expanded clones, and some rows have none.

once	TRBV5-1	TRBJ1-1	NA	TGCGCCAGCAGCGGGCAGGGGTTGAGCGCTGAAGCTTTCTTT	CASSGQGLSAEAFF
NA	TRBV20-1	TRBJ2-7	TRBD1	TGCAGTGTTAAGCCCGGGACAGGGAGTTTTTCGTACGAGCAGTACTTC	CSVKPGTGSFSYEQYF
few	TRBV6-2/TRBV6-3	TRBJ2-3	NA	TGTGCCAGCAAAGGAGGGACAGTCACAGATACGCAGTATTTT	CASKGGTVTDTQYF
NA	TRBV16	TRBJ1-5	TRBD1	TGTGCCAGCAGTCCACAGGGGTGGAATCAGCCCCAGCATTTT	CASSPQGWNQPQHF
few	TRBV5-1	TRBJ1-1	NA	TGCGCCAGCAGGGACAGCCCCGCGGCCGCTTTCTTT	CASRDSPAAAFF
NA	TRBV20-1	TRBJ2-5	TRBD1	TGCAGTGCCACCCGTCGACAGGGCGTCCAAGAGACCCAGTACTTC	CSATRRQGVQETQYF
few	TRBV5-1	TRBJ2-3	TRBD1	TGCGCCAGCAGGGGGACAGGGGTCCTCACAGATACGCAGTATTTT	CASRGTGVLTDTQYF
NA	TRBV6-7	TRBJ2-1	NA	TGTGCCAGCAGTTACTCGAATCCCCTCCAAGGACTTTTTAGGAATGAGCAGTTCTTC	CASSYSNPLQGLFRNEQFF
NA	TRBV11-2	TRBJ1-2	TRBD1	TGTGCCAGCAGCCCGGGACAGACATATGGCTACACCTTC	CASSPGQTYGYTF
NA	TRBV7-2	TRBJ2-7	NA	TGTGCCAGCAGTTCAGATAGAGCACAAGGCGAGCAGTACTTC	CASSSDRAQGEQYF
NA	TRBV2	TRBJ1-1	NA	TGTGCCAGCATCGGGGACATGCAGGACACTGAAGCTTTCTTT	CASIGDMQDTEAFF
NA	TRBV11-2	TRBJ1-2	NA	TGTGCCAGCAGCTTAGTCCGGGGGGCCTATGGCTACACCTTC	CASSLVRGAYGYTF
NA	TRBV9	TRBJ1-6	NA	TGTGCCAGCAGCGCTGGACTGAATTCACCCCTCCACTTT	CASSAGLNSPLHF
NA	TRBV29-1	TRBJ2-1	NA	TGCAGCGTTGAAGATCCCGAAGGGGAAGGGTCCTACAATGAGCAGTTCTTC	CSVEDPEGEGSYNEQFF
NA	TRBV14	TRBJ1-1	NA	TGTGCCAGCAGCCCCCGGGCTGCCCCGAGCACTGAAGCTTTCTTT	CASSPRAAPSTEAFF
NA	TRBV20-1	TRBJ2-3	NA	TGCAGTGCTATTGGGGTGCTTTTGGGTTTTGATACGCAGTATTTT	CSAIGVLLGFDTQYF
NA	TRBV11-3	TRBJ2-2	NA	TGTGCCAGCAGCTTAGTACCTGTGGGCGGGGAGCTGTTTTTT	CASSLVPVGGELFF
few	TRBV9	TRBJ2-3	TRBD2	TGTGCCAGCAGCGTAGGTCCTAGCGGGGGAGGAGATACGCAGTATTTT	CASSVGPSGGGDTQYF
NA	TRBV4-2	TRBJ2-5	NA	TGTGCCAGCATCCAAGAAATAGGGGAGACCCAGTACTTC	CASIQEIGETQYF
few	TRBV20-1	TRBJ2-1	NA	TGCAGTGCTAGAGCCTCTTATGGGGACAATGAGCAGTTCTTC	CSARASYGDNEQFF
NA	TRBV4-2	TRBJ1-2	TRBD1	TGTGCCAGCAGCCAAGCGACAGGGAGTAACTATGGCTACACCTTC	CASSQATGSNYGYTF
few	TRBV5-1	TRBJ2-7	NA	TGCGCCAGCAGCAGGGACACCGAATACGAGCAGTACTTC	CASSRDTEYEQYF
NA	TRBV10-2	TRBJ2-5	NA	TGCGCCAGCGGTGAGTACCGGGGTGGAGAGACCCAGTACTTC	CASGEYRGGETQYF
NA	TRBV5-1	TRBJ2-2	NA	TGCGCCAGCCTCCCTTTGGGGCAGGGGAACACCGGGGAGCTGTTTTTT	CASLPLGQGNTGELFF
many	TRBV29-1	TRBJ2-5	TRBD1	TGCAGCGTCGGTGGGGACAGTCGTAGGGCCCAGTACTTC	CSVGGDSRRAQYF
NA	TRBV11-2	TRBJ1-5	NA	TGTGCCAGCAGCCCAGACTTTAATCAGCCCCAGCATTTT	CASSPDFNQPQHF
NA	TRBV7-2	TRBJ1-2	TRBD1	TGTGCCAGCAGCCGCATATGGGGACAGGGTCACGACTATGGCTACACCTTC	CASSRIWGQGHDYGYTF
once	TRBV7-2	TRBJ2-1	TRBD2	TGTGCCAGCAGCCCGGAGACTAGCGGGGGGGGTAGGCAGGTCTTC	CASSPETSGGGRQVF
few	TRBV3-1	TRBJ2-7	TRBD2	TGTGCCAGCAGAGCAACCGGGACTAGCGGGGCTCAATCCTACGAGCAGTACTTC	CASRATGTSGAQSYEQYF
NA	TRBV10-3	TRBJ2-7	NA	TGTGCCATCAGTGATGGCATTCCCAACTACGAGCAGTACTTC	CAISDGIPNYEQYF
NA	TRBV6-5	TRBJ2-7	NA	TGTGCCAGCAGTCGAGGACAGCCCTCCCGCGAGCAGTACTTC	CASSRGQPSREQYF
NA	TRBV19	TRBJ1-2	NA	TGTGCCAGTAGTAAGTCCGACTATGGCTACACCTTC	CASSKSDYGYTF
NA	TRBV20-1	TRBJ2-1	NA	TGCAGTGCTAGAGATCTAGCAGGGAGCTCCTACAATGAGCAGTTCTTC	CSARDLAGSSYNEQFF
few	TRBV4-1	TRBJ1-1	NA	TGCGCCAGCAGCCAAGATCGAGGGGGCACTGAAGCTTTCTTT	CASSQDRGGTEAFF
NA	TRBV7-3	TRBJ2-1	NA	TGTGCCAGCAGCTTAGGACCAAACTCCTACAATGAGCAGTTCTTC	CASSLGPNSYNEQFF
few	TRBV20-1	TRBJ2-5	NA	TGCAGTGCTAGAGAACTAGTCAAAGAGATCCAGTACTTC	CSARELVKEIQYF
many	TRBV29-1	TRBJ1-2	NA	TGCAGCGTTGGGGAGGCCTATGGCTACACCTTC	CSVGEAYGYTF
few	TRBV4-3	TRBJ1-5	TRBD1	TGCGCCAGCAGCCAAGATGCAGGGGGGGCTCAGCCCCAGCATTTT	CASSQDAGGAQPQHF
NA	TRBV11-3	TRBJ2-1	NA	TGTGCCAGCAGCGGGGGGGGCCCAAATGAGCAGTTCTTC	CASSGGGPNEQFF
few	TRBV27	TRBJ1-4	TRBD1	TGTGCCAGCAGCCAGAGGGGGCACCTTCAAGAAAAACTGTTTTTT	CASSQRGHLQEKLFF